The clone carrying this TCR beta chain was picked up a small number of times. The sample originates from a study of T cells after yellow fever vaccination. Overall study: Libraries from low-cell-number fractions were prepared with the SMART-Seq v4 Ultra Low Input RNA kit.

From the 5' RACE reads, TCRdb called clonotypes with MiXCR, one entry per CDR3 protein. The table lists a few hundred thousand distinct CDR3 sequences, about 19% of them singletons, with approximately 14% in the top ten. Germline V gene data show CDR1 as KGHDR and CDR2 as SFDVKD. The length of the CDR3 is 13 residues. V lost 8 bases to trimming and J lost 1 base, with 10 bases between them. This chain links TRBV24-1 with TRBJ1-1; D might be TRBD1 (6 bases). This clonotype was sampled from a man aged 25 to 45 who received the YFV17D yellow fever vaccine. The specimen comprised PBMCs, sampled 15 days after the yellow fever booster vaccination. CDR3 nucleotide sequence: TGTGCCACCATCATCAGGGGGAACACTGAAGCTTTCTTT. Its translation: CATIIRGNTEAFF.